This TCR beta chain stems from a study of blood T cell repertoires in COVID-19. Participant age was roughly 18 to 100 years, and participants resided in 20 to 30 US areas. Assignments of participants to cohorts depended upon their own reported clinical history. Germline V gives CDR1 LNHDA, CDR2 SQIVND (reference sequence). The CDR3 is made up of 14 amino acids. V lost 4 bases and J lost 2, with 12 bases in between. Only in-frame clones appear in the TCRdb table, and some are missing; sequencing was by immunoSEQ multiplex PCR. The data contain under 250,000 clones, 80% to 90% of them seen just once; the ten biggest clones take up over 3%.

The clonotype was recovered from a woman aged 40-49 years who had been exposed to COVID-19. This chain joins TRBV19 and TRBJ2-7; a weak D match, TRBD1 (6 bases). Sequencing used PBMCs or T cells enriched from blood (not recorded which). CDR3: CASSSDEGAYEQYF. The DNA for the CDR3 is TGTGCCAGTAGTAGTGACGAGGGGGCCTACGAGCAGTACTTC.